These 32 T cell receptor beta chains share one sample of origin, sequenced in a study of lymphopenia after photon versus proton radiotherapy. Data came from immunoSEQ multiplex PCR; TCRdb stores just in-frame clones and leaves some out. This table holds roughly 65,000 clones, under 95% found once. The specimen was peripheral blood, collected from a patient treated with photon-based radiotherapy. These receptors all stem from a woman aged 70 to 79 with pancreatic cancer.

The chain carries TRBV10-3 and TRBJ1-2, with D perhaps matching TRBD1 (6 bases). The CDR3 extends over 14 amino acids. Trimming left V 2 bases short and J 8 bases short, with 15 bases between. From germline, CDR1 is ENHRY and CDR2 SYGVKD. CDR3: CAISEGGGPAGYTF. CDR3 nucleotides: TGTGCCATCAGTGAGGGAGGGGGACCGGCCGGCTACACCTTC.

The sample holds one count of this clone. The chain recombines TRBV7-9 with TRBJ2-4, with D possibly being TRBD1 or TRBD2 (6 bases each). The CDR3 is made up of 16 amino acids. Per the germline V gene, CDR1 is SEHNR and CDR2 is FQNEAQ (reference sequence). The germline V and J ends were trimmed by 5 bases and 9 bases, with 23 bases remaining between them. The CDR3 is CASSHNWRGSESIQYF. Written as DNA, the CDR3 is TGTGCCAGCAGCCACAACTGGAGGGGGTCAGAGAGCATTCAGTACTTC. Full variable domain (rest looked up from reference TRBV7-9 and TRBJ2-4): DTGVSQNPRHKITKRGQNVTFRCDPISEHNRLYWYRQTLGQGPEFLTYFQNEAQLEKSRLLSDRFSAERPKGSFSTLEIQRTEQGDSAMYLCASSHNWRGSESIQYFGAGTRLSVL.

The chain employs TRBV21-1 and TRBJ1-3; the table's D call, TRBD1, has no DNA check behind it. TRBV21-1 is flagged as a pseudogene. The CDR3 covers 18 residues. CDR3 sequence: CASSQGQGGFISGNTIYF. CDR3 nucleotides: TGTGCCAGCAGCCAGGGACAGGGAGGCTTCATCTCTGGAAACACCATATATTTT.

The chain links TRBV20-1 to TRBJ2-3; no definite D call. Germline V gene lookup returns CDR1 DFQATT and CDR2 SNEGSKA (reference sequence). V dropped 4 bases and J dropped 9 bases, with 11 bases sitting between them. The CDR3 sequence is 11 residues long. CDR3 DNA: TGCAGTGCTACCCCGACCGGCACGCAGTATTTT. Encoded protein: CSATPTGTQYF.

A single count supports this clone. The V call is TRBV4-2, the J call TRBJ2-5; D might be TRBD1 (6 bases). Germline V gives CDR1 LGHNA, CDR2 YNFKEQ. The CDR3 is 15 amino acids. Trimming took off 0 bases at V and 3 bases at J, with 11 bases between the two ends. The CDR3 here is CASSQDGQSEETQYF. The CDR3 DNA follows: TGTGCCAGCAGCCAAGATGGACAGAGCGAAGAGACCCAGTACTTC.

The V and J genes are TRBV19 and TRBJ1-3, with D unresolved. Germline CDR1 and CDR2: LNHDA and SQIVND (reference sequence). Trimming took 4 bases from V and 8 from J, leaving 9 bases between them. This CDR3 is built from 12 residues. The CDR3 nucleotides are TGTGCCAGTAGTACCAGTGGGGACACCATATATTTT. As protein: CASSTSGDTIYF.

This clone appeared a single time. This chain links TRBV28 with TRBJ2-2; D is ambiguous. Trimming took off 5 bases at V and 1 base at J, with 8 bases between the two ends. Germline V gene data show CDR1 as MDHEN and CDR2 as SYDVKM. The CDR3 covers 14 residues. CDR3 in DNA: TGTGCCAGCAGTCCCACAGAGAACACCGGGGAGCTGTTTTTT. Residues: CASSPTENTGELFF.

This sequence joins TRBV27 and TRBJ1-2, with a weak D call TRBD1 (6 bases). Germline-derived CDR1 and CDR2 are MNHEY and SMNVEV (reference sequence). The CDR3 is 13 amino acids. Trimming removed 2 bases at V and 7 bases at J, with 11 bases between. CDR3 amino acids: CASSLGGAGGYTF. For the CDR3, the DNA is TGTGCCAGCAGTTTAGGGGGGGCAGGTGGCTACACCTTC.

V and J are TRBV2 and TRBJ1-4; D not certain. Germline V gene sequence: CDR1 SNHLY, CDR2 FYNNEI. The CDR3 covers 17 residues. The germline V and J ends were trimmed by 5 bases and 0 bases, with 16 bases remaining between them. The CDR3 spells CASSLNLLTATNEKLFF. CDR3 in DNA: TGTGCCAGCAGTCTAAACCTTCTGACCGCAACTAATGAAAAACTGTTTTTT. Filled out from reference TRBV2 and TRBJ1-4, the complete variable domain reads EPEVTQTPSHQVTQMGQEVILRCVPISNHLYFYWYRQILGQKVEFLVSFYNNEISEKSEIFDDQFSVERPDGSNFTLKIRSTKLEDSAMYFCASSLNLLTATNEKLFFGSGTQLSVL.

This clone was picked up one time. The chain recombines TRBV30 with TRBJ1-1, with TRBD1 matching over 8 bases. The CDR3 sequence is 14 residues long. The ends lost 0 bases at V and 3 bases at J; junction bases unmatched: 3. The germline V gene has CDR1 GTSNPN and CDR2 SVGIG (reference sequence). The CDR3 loop reads CAWSVGQGDTEAFF. CDR3 coding DNA: TGTGCCTGGAGTGTAGGACAGGGCGACACTGAAGCTTTCTTT.

The chain uses TRBV28 and TRBJ2-3; TRBD2 matches at 9 bases. Germline CDR1 and CDR2: MDHEN and SYDVKM. J gave up 4 bases and V 5 bases, and 10 bases lay outside the gene matches. CDR3 length: 16 residues. The CDR3 loop is CASSASPGLAADTQYF. CDR3 sequence (DNA): TGTGCCAGCAGTGCGAGTCCGGGACTAGCAGCAGATACGCAGTATTTT. Full variable domain (outside the CDR3, taken from reference TRBV28 and TRBJ2-3): DVKVTQSSRYLVKRTGEKVFLECVQDMDHENMFWYRQDPGLGLRLIYFSYDVKMKEKGDIPEGYSVSREKKERFSLILESASTNQTSMYLCASSASPGLAADTQYFGPGTRLTVL.

This chain connects TRBV2 to TRBJ2-3, with 9 bases matching TRBD1. The germline V gene has CDR1 SNHLY and CDR2 FYNNEI. J gave up 3 bases and V 6 bases, and 7 bases lay outside the gene matches. The CDR3 length is 15 residues. The CDR3 loop is CASRVDRGYTDTQYF. CDR3 nucleotides: TGTGCCAGCAGAGTGGACAGGGGTTATACAGATACGCAGTATTTT.

The chain couples TRBV5-6 to TRBJ1-2; no definite D call. The germline CDR1 and CDR2 sequences are SGHDT and YYEEEE. The germline V and J ends were trimmed by 4 bases and 8 bases, with 18 bases remaining between them. The CDR3 is 14 residues long. CDR3 in amino acids: CASSRTGKVRGYTF. In DNA form, the CDR3 reads TGTGCCAGCAGCCGGACCGGGAAGGTCCGGGGCTACACCTTC.

V is TRBV2 and J is TRBJ2-3; D is possibly TRBD1 or TRBD2 (5 bases each). CDR3 length: 14 residues. Germline assignment: CDR1 SNHLY and CDR2 FYNNEI. V dropped 4 bases and J dropped 6 bases, with 14 bases sitting between them. In nucleotides, the CDR3 is TGTGCCAGCAGTGTTGCAGGGTGGAGGGATACGCAGTATTTT. Protein product: CASSVAGWRDTQYF.

The gene calls are TRBV19 and TRBJ2-5, with D perhaps matching TRBD2 (5 bases). The germline V gene encodes CDR1 LNHDA and CDR2 SQIVND (reference sequence). The CDR3 covers 14 residues. The V gene lost 5 bases and the J gene lost 3 bases, with 13 bases spanning the gap. CDR3 sequence (DNA): TGTGCCAGTAGTCCAGAGGGCTATGAAGAGACCCAGTACTTC. Its protein product is CASSPEGYEETQYF. Complete variable domain (other parts from reference TRBV19 and TRBJ2-5): DGGITQSPKYLFRKEGQNVTLSCEQNLNHDAMYWYRQDPGQGLRLIYYSQIVNDFQKGDIAEGYSVSREKKESFPLTVTSAQKNPTAFYLCASSPEGYEETQYFGPGTRLLVL.

This chain joins TRBV5-6 and TRBJ2-3, with D tentatively TRBD1 (6 bases). Germline CDR1 is SGHDT and CDR2 is YYEEEE. The CDR3 runs 14 residues. The V end was cut by 4 bases, the J end by 0 bases, with 9 bases between. The DNA of the CDR3 is TGTGCCAGCAGCCCAGACAGGAGCACAGATACGCAGTATTTT. Translation: CASSPDRSTDTQYF.

The chain has TRBV10-3 and TRBJ2-2; D call uncertain. There are 13 residues in the CDR3. CDR1 and CDR2 from the germline V gene are ENHRY and SYGVKD. Trimming cost V 11 bases and J 0 bases, with 10 bases left between them. The CDR3: CALKTPNTGELFF. CDR3 bases: TGTGCCCTAAAGACACCGAACACCGGGGAGCTGTTTTTT.

The genes are TRBV11-3 and TRBJ1-1; D remains unclear. Trimming left V 5 bases short and J 1 base short, with 8 bases between. The germline V gene has CDR1 SGHNT and CDR2 YENEEA. The CDR3 is 13 residues long. CDR3 DNA: TGTGCCAGCAGCCCGAGAGGGAACACTGAAGCTTTCTTT. Protein product: CASSPRGNTEAFF.

V and J are TRBV5-4 and TRBJ2-5; 7 bases map to TRBD1. Germline V gene sequence: CDR1 SGHNT, CDR2 YYREEE (reference sequence). Germline trimming cut 4 bases from V and 5 bases from J; bases unmatched to any gene: 8. The CDR3 spans 14 residues. In nucleotides, the CDR3 is TGTGCCAGCAGCGTCAAAGGGGGCTTGGAGACCCAGTACTTC. Amino acid sequence: CASSVKGGLETQYF.

The chain has TRBV27 and TRBJ1-5; 8 bases align to TRBD1. From germline, CDR1 is MNHEY and CDR2 SMNVEV (reference sequence). The V gene end was trimmed by 3 bases and the J gene end by 6 bases; junction bases not matched to a gene: 4. The CDR3 consists of 14 residues. The CDR3 region is CASSFSGGFQPQHF. The CDR3 bases are TGTGCCAGCAGTTTTTCAGGGGGCTTTCAGCCCCAGCATTTT.

This clone was recorded only once. The genes are TRBV9 and TRBJ2-1, with TRBD1 as a possible D gene (7 bases). Trimming took 4 bases from V and 7 from J, leaving 15 bases between them. Germline V gene data show CDR1 as SGDLS and CDR2 as YYNGEE. The CDR3 runs to 14 residues. The CDR3 coding sequence is TGTGCCAGCAGCCCGCGGGACAGAAGGAATGAGCAGTTCTTC. Translating it yields CASSPRDRRNEQFF.

This clone showed up just once. V usage is TRBV5-1 and J usage is TRBJ2-5; tentative D call: TRBD2 (6 bases). Germline values: CDR1 SGHRS, CDR2 YFSETQ. Trimming removed 1 base at V and 2 bases at J, with 9 bases between. The CDR3 sequence is 14 residues long. The CDR3 sequence: CASSLWGDQETQYF. In nucleotides, the CDR3 is TGCGCCAGCAGCTTGTGGGGGGATCAAGAGACCCAGTACTTC.

V usage is TRBV11-3 and J usage is TRBJ2-5; possibly TRBD1 for D (6 bases). Germline V gene lookup returns CDR1 SGHNT and CDR2 YENEEA. CDR3 length: 13 residues. Trimming took 5 bases from V and 4 from J, leaving 11 bases between them. The CDR3: CASSNRDRETQYF. In DNA form, the CDR3 reads TGTGCCAGCAGCAACAGGGATCGAGAGACCCAGTACTTC.

This clone was seen just once. The chain joins TRBV28 to TRBJ2-7; weak D call: TRBD1 (5 bases). Trimming removed 6 bases at V and 7 bases at J, with 13 bases between. The CDR3 has 12 residues. The germline V gene encodes CDR1 MDHEN and CDR2 SYDVKM. In DNA form, the CDR3 reads TGTGCCAGCAGGGGGCAAACTCCTGAGCAGTACTTC. Translating gives CASRGQTPEQYF. The entire variable domain, with the rest obtained from reference TRBV28 and TRBJ2-7, is as follows: DVKVTQSSRYLVKRTGEKVFLECVQDMDHENMFWYRQDPGLGLRLIYFSYDVKMKEKGDIPEGYSVSREKKERFSLILESASTNQTSMYLCASRGQTPEQYFGPGTRLTVT.

The chain has TRBV12-5 and TRBJ1-4; possible D gene TRBD1, 6 bases. V lost 4 bases and J 3 bases, leaving 12 bases between the germline ends. The CDR3 is made up of 15 amino acids. Germline CDR1 and CDR2: LGHNT and FRNRAP. DNA of the CDR3: TGTGCTAGTGGTTCGGGGGGGGCAGCTAATGAAAAACTGTTTTTT. This sequence encodes CASGSGGAANEKLFF.

This clone was seen a handful of times. The CDR3 DNA is TGTGCCAGCAGCTCATACAGAGGCTACACCTTC. This encodes CASSSYRGYTF. V usage is TRBV7-9 and J usage is TRBJ1-2; D is unclear. The CDR3 consists of 11 residues. V was cut by 4 bases and J by 8 bases, with 8 bases left in between. The germline CDR1 and CDR2 sequences are SEHNR and FQNEAQ (reference sequence).

The genes are TRBV6-1 and TRBJ1-1; a weak D match, TRBD1 (6 bases). Trimming cost V 4 bases and J 0 bases, with 15 bases left between them. This CDR3 contains 16 residues. Germline V gene lookup returns CDR1 MNHNS and CDR2 SASEGT. The chain's CDR3 is CASSAGGGGVNTEAFF. The DNA of the CDR3 is TGTGCCAGCAGTGCCGGGGGCGGAGGAGTGAACACTGAAGCTTTCTTT.

V gene TRBV7-2 combines with J gene TRBJ2-7; 11 bases are a match to TRBD2. With V trimmed by 5 bases and J by 4 bases, 7 bases remained unmatched. Germline V gene data show CDR1 as SGHTA and CDR2 as FQGNSA. The CDR3 is 15 amino acids. The CDR3 is CASSPTSGGIYEQYF. The CDR3 nucleotides are TGTGCCAGCAGCCCTACTAGCGGGGGCATATACGAGCAGTACTTC. The whole variable domain, remainder taken from reference TRBV7-2 and TRBJ2-7, is GAGVSQSPSNKVTEKGKDVELRCDPISGHTALYWYRQSLGQGLEFLIYFQGNSAPDKSGLPSDRFSAERTGGSVSTLTIQRTQQEDSAVYLCASSPTSGGIYEQYFGPGTRLTVT.

Only a few counts were recorded for this clone. In DNA form, the CDR3 reads TGTGCCAGCACACCTTCTAACTATGGCTACACCTTC. Its protein product is CASTPSNYGYTF. V usage is TRBV6-1 and J usage is TRBJ1-2; D not resolved. CDR1 MNHNS and CDR2 SASEGT come from the germline V gene. CDR3 length equals 12 residues. Deletions cut 7 bases from V and 0 bases from J, with 6 bases between.

The chain uses TRBV29-1 and TRBJ2-3, with no clear D. Germline-derived CDR1 and CDR2 are SQVTM and ANQGSEA. The CDR3 length is 16 residues. Trimming left V 4 bases short and J 2 bases short, with 19 bases between. Here the CDR3 reads CSVVGRTAAPTDTQYF. DNA for the CDR3: TGCAGCGTTGTTGGCCGCACTGCTGCCCCCACAGATACGCAGTATTTT.

The chain combines TRBV19 with TRBJ1-1; TRBD1 aligns across 7 bases. This CDR3 has 13 amino acids. In germline, CDR1 is LNHDA, CDR2 SQIVND (reference sequence). After removal of 6 bases from V and 4 bases from J, the junction contained 5 bases not matched to a gene. The CDR3 reads CASRRQGPTEAFF. CDR3 DNA sequence: TGTGCCAGTAGACGACAGGGACCCACTGAAGCTTTCTTT.

The V call is TRBV9, the J call TRBJ1-4, with no clear D. Trimming took off 7 bases at V and 7 bases at J, with 14 bases between the two ends. The CDR3 runs to 13 residues. Looked up from germline, CDR1 is SGDLS and CDR2 is YYNGEE. CDR3 coding DNA: TGTGCCAGCGCGGACCCAAACGGTGAAAAACTGTTTTTT. Encoded protein: CASADPNGEKLFF.